Included here is one TCR beta chain sequence, with context. The data were obtained in a study of blood T cell repertoires in COVID-19. Study-level information: From T cells, B-cell-depleted T cells, or PBMCs came the material, which was cDNA or gDNA.

The protocol was immunoSEQ multiplex PCR, while the TCRdb copy is restricted to in-frame clones and leaves out a portion. The table includes about 180,000 clones, about 84% detected once. Germline-derived CDR1 and CDR2 are LGHNA and YNFKEQ. Between the trimmed V and J ends, which lost 4 bases and 3 bases, there was a span of 13 bases. This CDR3 has 14 residues. J is TRBJ2-7 and V is TRBV4-2; D unclear. This clonotype originated in a person between 65 and 79 years old with COVID-19, enrolled during active disease. The sequencing sample was made of peripheral blood. Written as DNA, the CDR3 is TGTGCCAGCAGCCGAGATGCCGGGTACTACGAGCAGTACTTC. Translated, it gives CASSRDAGYYEQYF.